This TCR beta chain came from a study of blood T cell repertoires in COVID-19. Study-wide context: There were acute and convalescent COVID-19 samples, and they came from the United States, Italy and Spain. PBMCs, B-cell-depleted T cells, or T cells provided the cDNA or gDNA that made up the material.

Original processing notes: Quantification of nucleated cells was approximated via reference gene primer amplification. Repertoires were generated with immunoSEQ multiplex PCR, while TCRdb's copy carries only in-frame clones and drops some. Clonal size and the V and J genes are those of that table, whereas D and trimming came from the DNA. This sample yields about 180,000 clones, of which under 90% are seen a single time; approximately 7.3% belongs to the top ten. The sequenced sample was peripheral blood. This sequence was found in a human donor in a cohort sampled during active COVID-19.

The CDR3 DNA reads TGTGCCAGCAGCCCCGGGATCGTTGCTGGTTTTGATGGGGCCAACGTCCTGACTTTC. This translates into CASSPGIVAGFDGANVLTF. The chain employs TRBV11-3 and TRBJ2-6, with a weak D call TRBD2 (5 bases). Germline CDR1 is SGHNT and CDR2 is YENEEA. V was trimmed by 5 bases and J by 3 bases, leaving 23 bases between them. The CDR3 is made up of 19 amino acids.